This is a list of T cell receptor beta chains from one sample in a study of identical twins. Via MiXCR, TCRdb re-called the 5' RACE reads, giving one row per CDR3 protein. The sample shows under 1 million distinct CDR3 sequences, approximately 13% of them seen only once. These same data were also listed under a study on yellow fever vaccine responses in identical twins.

Material for sequencing was PBMCs. The receptors here all came from a woman aged 18-29 years in good health. CDR3s include the opening cysteine and the closing phenylalanine or tryptophan. D genes are given only for firm matches. Clone size is not always given. Where it is, it says once, few, many or a class for expanded clones.

V	D	size	length	J	DNA	CDR3
TRBV10-1	.	.	13	TRBJ2-3	TGCGCCAGCCGGGACCACACTAGGGATACGCAGTATTTT	CASRDHTRDTQYF
TRBV29-1	.	few	13	TRBJ1-1	TGCAGCGTTGTGTGGCAGTTGAACACTGAAGCTTTCTTT	CSVVWQLNTEAFF
TRBV7-9	.	.	13	TRBJ2-3	TGTGCCAGCAGCTTATACGACCTAGATACGCAGTATTTT	CASSLYDLDTQYF
TRBV3-1	TRBD2	many	15	TRBJ2-7	TGTGCCAGCAGCCAAGGGACTAGTAGATACTACGAGCAGTACTTC	CASSQGTSRYYEQYF
TRBV12-3/TRBV12-4	.	many	17	TRBJ1-1	TGTGCCAGCAGTTTAAGTCTAGGAGGGACAAGGGGCACTGAAGCTTTCTTT	CASSLSLGGTRGTEAFF
TRBV11-2	TRBD1	few	14	TRBJ1-2	TGTGCCAGCAGCACCCAGACAGGGACATATGGCTACACCTTC	CASSTQTGTYGYTF
TRBV3-1	TRBD2	.	14	TRBJ2-7	TGTGCCAGCAGCCAAGGTAGCGGGAGTAACGAGCAGTACTTC	CASSQGSGSNEQYF
TRBV6-1	TRBD2	few	15	TRBJ2-2	TGTGCCAGCATGGGAGCGGGAGGTTCCACCGGGGAGCTGTTTTTT	CASMGAGGSTGELFF
TRBV11-2	.	many	14	TRBJ2-1	TGTGCCAGCAGCTTAATGTGGGGGGACAATGAGCAGTTCTTC	CASSLMWGDNEQFF
TRBV7-8	TRBD2	few	17	TRBJ2-2	TGTGCCAGCAGCCCCAAGACTAGCGGGAAGGGCACCGGGGAGCTGTTTTTT	CASSPKTSGKGTGELFF
TRBV20-1	TRBD1	few	12	TRBJ1-4	TGCAGTGGAGGGGGCCGGGATGAAAAACTGTTTTTT	CSGGGRDEKLFF
TRBV24-1	.	few	16	TRBJ2-2	TGTGCCACCAGTGATCTGTCGAGGTCGAACACCGGGGAGCTGTTTTTT	CATSDLSRSNTGELFF
TRBV4-1	TRBD1	few	17	TRBJ2-3	TGCGCCAGCAGCCAAGAGGGACAGGGATGGAGGACAGATACGCAGTATTTT	CASSQEGQGWRTDTQYF
TRBV12-3/TRBV12-4	.	many	15	TRBJ2-1	TGTGCCAGCAGTCCAGCGGCGAGCTCCTACAATGAGCAGTTCTTC	CASSPAASSYNEQFF
TRBV2	.	few	14	TRBJ2-1	TGTGCCACCAACGGGGGTTCGGTGATCAATGAGCAGTTCTTC	CATNGGSVINEQFF
TRBV14	.	few	18	TRBJ2-6	TGTGCCAGCAGCCTACGTTTGACGACTAGCTCTGGGGCCAACGTCCTGACTTTC	CASSLRLTTSSGANVLTF
TRBV28	.	.	13	TRBJ2-1	TGTGCCAGCAATGGGCCCAAACGGGATGAGCAGTTCTTC	CASNGPKRDEQFF
TRBV10-3	.	.	14	TRBJ2-2	TGTGCCAACCGGGACTCTAGCAACACCGGGGAGCTGTTTTTT	CANRDSSNTGELFF
TRBV5-1	TRBD1	.	13	TRBJ1-1	TGCGCCAGCAGCTGGGACAGATACACTGAAGCTTTCTTT	CASSWDRYTEAFF
TRBV24-1	.	few	14	TRBJ2-6	TGTGCCACCAGTGACCGCGGGACATCTCGTTTCCTGACTTTC	CATSDRGTSRFLTF
TRBV29-1	.	many	15	TRBJ2-1	TGCAGCGTTGGGGGGGAGGCGTTCGCCTACAATGAGCAGTTCTTC	CSVGGEAFAYNEQFF
TRBV15	.	.	11	TRBJ2-5	TGTGCCACCAGCAGACCCGGGACCCAGTACTTC	CATSRPGTQYF
TRBV12-3/TRBV12-4	TRBD2	many	16	TRBJ2-7	TGTGCCAGCAGTCCCCTGACAAGCGGGAGTTCCTACGAGCAGTACTTC	CASSPLTSGSSYEQYF
TRBV29-1	.	few	16	TRBJ2-3	TGCAGCGCGGCGGGGGCAGGGAGAGCTAGCACAGATACGCAGTATTTT	CSAAGAGRASTDTQYF
TRBV5-1	.	few	15	TRBJ2-3	TGCGCCAGCAAAATTATGGGGGCAGTTACAGATACGCAGTATTTT	CASKIMGAVTDTQYF
TRBV7-9	.	.	13	TRBJ2-2	TGTGCCAGCAGCGATTGGGGGAACGGGGAGCTGTTTTTT	CASSDWGNGELFF
TRBV28	TRBD2	.	15	TRBJ2-5	TGTGCCAGCACCCCCCGGGGGGTGGCGGAAGAGACCCAGTACTTC	CASTPRGVAEETQYF
TRBV7-2	.	.	15	TRBJ2-7	TGTGCCAGCAGCTTAGCCAGTCAGCGGACCTACGAGCAGTACTTC	CASSLASQRTYEQYF
TRBV2	.	.	14	TRBJ2-5	TGTGCCAGCAGCGCATCATCGGCGGAGCGGACCCAGTACTTC	CASSASSAERTQYF
TRBV4-2	TRBD1	few	16	TRBJ1-1	TGTGCCAGCAGCAATCCGGGACAGCTCATGAACACTGAAGCTTTCTTT	CASSNPGQLMNTEAFF
TRBV11-2	TRBD1	many	16	TRBJ2-1	TGTGCCAGCAGCTTAGCCGTGGGACAGCTCTACAATGAGCAGTTCTTC	CASSLAVGQLYNEQFF
TRBV20-1	TRBD1	.	14	TRBJ2-1	TGCAGTGCTAAGACAGGGGGCGGTTACAATGAGCAGTTCTTC	CSAKTGGGYNEQFF
TRBV24-1	TRBD2	few	14	TRBJ2-5	TGTGCCACCAGTGATCCGACTAGCATGGAGACCCAGTACTTC	CATSDPTSMETQYF
TRBV4-1	TRBD2	.	19	TRBJ2-7	TGCGCCAGCAGCCACGCTATTCGCGCCTCTAGCGGGAGTTCCTACGAGCAGTACTTC	CASSHAIRASSGSSYEQYF
TRBV4-1	.	.	17	TRBJ2-1	TGCGCCAGCAGCCAAGATAGGAGTAGGGTTTCCTACAATGAGCAGTTCTTC	CASSQDRSRVSYNEQFF
TRBV11-2	TRBD2	.	15	TRBJ2-1	TGTGCCAGCAGCTTAGATCAACTAGCGGGCAATGAGCAGTTCTTC	CASSLDQLAGNEQFF
TRBV9	TRBD1	few	16	TRBJ1-1	TGTGCCAGCAGCCCTAGCCCAGGACAGGGAGTCACTGAAGCTTTCTTT	CASSPSPGQGVTEAFF
TRBV7-6	.	few	13	TRBJ2-5	TGTGCCAGCAGCTTATTGGCGACAGAGACCCAGTACTTC	CASSLLATETQYF
TRBV18	TRBD2	.	16	TRBJ2-1	TGTGCCAGCTCACCACCGGATCTAGCGGGAGCGAATGAGCAGTTCTTC	CASSPPDLAGANEQFF
TRBV2	.	.	12	TRBJ2-3	TGTGCCAGCAGTGATTGGGGGTTGGGGCAGTATTTT	CASSDWGLGQYF
TRBV12-3/TRBV12-4	TRBD1	.	15	TRBJ2-1	TGTGCCAGCCTACCCGGACAGGGGGAGGGTAATGAGCAGTTCTTC	CASLPGQGEGNEQFF
TRBV29-1	.	.	15	TRBJ2-7	TGCAGCGTTGAAGGGACACAGGATACTACCTACGAGCAGTACTTC	CSVEGTQDTTYEQYF
TRBV7-2	.	few	12	TRBJ2-3	TGTGCCAGCAGCTTAGTTGGTGGATCGCAGTATTTT	CASSLVGGSQYF
TRBV3-1	.	many	14	TRBJ2-1	TGTGCCAGCAGCCGGGACTGGGGGGCCAATGAGCAGTTCTTC	CASSRDWGANEQFF
TRBV12-3/TRBV12-4	TRBD1	many	18	TRBJ1-2	TGTGCCAGCAGCAGCGATCGACAGGGACTAAAACCTAACTATGGCTACACCTTC	CASSSDRQGLKPNYGYTF
TRBV7-8	TRBD2	.	17	TRBJ2-5	TGTGCCAGCAGCTTCTCGACTAGCGGGGAATACCAAGAGACCCAGTACTTC	CASSFSTSGEYQETQYF
TRBV20-1	.	many	14	TRBJ1-5	TGCAGTGCTAGAGATGCTGCGGTTAATCAGCCCCAGCATTTT	CSARDAAVNQPQHF
TRBV20-1	TRBD2	few	15	TRBJ2-5	TGCAGTGCTAGAGATGGGGGACTAGGGGGGGAGACCCAGTACTTC	CSARDGGLGGETQYF
TRBV2	.	few	16	TRBJ2-5	TGTGCCAGCAGTGAAATGGGATGGGCCCCCACTGAGACCCAGTACTTC	CASSEMGWAPTETQYF
TRBV11-1	TRBD2	few	19	TRBJ2-4	TGTGCCAGCAGCTTACCGACTAGCGGTATACGCCTAGCCAAAAACATTCAGTACTTC	CASSLPTSGIRLAKNIQYF
TRBV15	TRBD2	.	14	TRBJ2-1	TGTGCCACCAGCAAGGGACTAGCGAACAATGAGCAGTTCTTC	CATSKGLANNEQFF
TRBV27	.	.	14	TRBJ2-1	TGTGCCAGCAGTTTATCGGTAGGGAACGATGAGCAGTTCTTC	CASSLSVGNDEQFF
TRBV20-1	.	.	15	TRBJ2-1	TGCAGTGCTAGTATGGGGGCGCTGGGGGGCAATGAGCAGTTCTTC	CSASMGALGGNEQFF
TRBV11-1	TRBD2	few	18	TRBJ2-3	TGTGCCAGCAGCGGACTAGCGGGGGGGCCCGCTGGCACAGATACGCAGTATTTT	CASSGLAGGPAGTDTQYF
TRBV15	.	.	12	TRBJ2-3	TGTGCCACCAGCAGAGATGGGAATACGCAGTATTTT	CATSRDGNTQYF
TRBV20-1	.	.	15	TRBJ2-3	TGCAGTGCCATTAGCGGAACAGAGATTTCAGATACGCAGTATTTT	CSAISGTEISDTQYF
TRBV7-7	.	few	15	TRBJ2-7	TGTGCCAGCAGCTTTGCCGCGGGACCATCCTACGAGCAGTACTTC	CASSFAAGPSYEQYF
TRBV12-3/TRBV12-4	TRBD1	.	15	TRBJ2-1	TGTGCCAGCAGTTCCCGGGACAGCGTTTACAATGAGCAGTTCTTC	CASSSRDSVYNEQFF
TRBV11-2	TRBD2	few	16	TRBJ2-2	TGTGCCAGCAGCATAGTAGCGGGAACAAACACCGGGGAGCTGTTTTTT	CASSIVAGTNTGELFF